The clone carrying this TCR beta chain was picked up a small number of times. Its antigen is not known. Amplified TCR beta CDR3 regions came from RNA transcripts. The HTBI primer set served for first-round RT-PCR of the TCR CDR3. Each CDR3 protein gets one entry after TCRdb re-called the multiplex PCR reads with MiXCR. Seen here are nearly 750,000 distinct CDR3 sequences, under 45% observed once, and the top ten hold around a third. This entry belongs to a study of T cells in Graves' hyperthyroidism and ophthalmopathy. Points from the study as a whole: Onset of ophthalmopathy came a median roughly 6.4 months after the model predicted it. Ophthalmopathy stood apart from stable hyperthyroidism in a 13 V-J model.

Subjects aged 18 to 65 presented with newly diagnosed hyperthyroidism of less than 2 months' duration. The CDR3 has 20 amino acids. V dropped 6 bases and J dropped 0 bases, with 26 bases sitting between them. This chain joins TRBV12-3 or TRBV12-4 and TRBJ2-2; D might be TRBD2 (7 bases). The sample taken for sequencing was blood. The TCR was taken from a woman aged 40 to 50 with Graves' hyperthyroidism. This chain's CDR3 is CASRGGLNRWGGTNTGELFF. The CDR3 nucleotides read TGTGCCAGCAGAGGGGGTCTCAATCGTTGGGGGGGAACGAACACCGGGGAGCTGTTTTTT.